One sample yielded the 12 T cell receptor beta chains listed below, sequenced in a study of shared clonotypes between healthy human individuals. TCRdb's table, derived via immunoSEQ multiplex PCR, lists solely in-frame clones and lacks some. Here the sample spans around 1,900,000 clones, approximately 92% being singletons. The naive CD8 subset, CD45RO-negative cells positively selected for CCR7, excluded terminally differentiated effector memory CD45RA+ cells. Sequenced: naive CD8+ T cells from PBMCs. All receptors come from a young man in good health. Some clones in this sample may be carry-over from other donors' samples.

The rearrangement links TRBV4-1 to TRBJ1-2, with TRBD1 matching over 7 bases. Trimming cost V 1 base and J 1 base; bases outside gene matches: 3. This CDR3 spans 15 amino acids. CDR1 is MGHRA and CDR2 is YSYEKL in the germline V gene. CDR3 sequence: CASSQATGLNYGYTF. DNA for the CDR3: TGCGCCAGCAGCCAAGCGACAGGGCTTAACTATGGCTACACCTTC.

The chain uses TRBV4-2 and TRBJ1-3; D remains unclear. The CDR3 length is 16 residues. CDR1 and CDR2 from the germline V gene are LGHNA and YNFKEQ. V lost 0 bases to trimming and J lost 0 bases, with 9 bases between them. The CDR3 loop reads CASSQDLRTSGNTIYF. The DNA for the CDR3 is TGTGCCAGCAGCCAAGATCTGAGGACCTCTGGAAACACCATATATTTT.

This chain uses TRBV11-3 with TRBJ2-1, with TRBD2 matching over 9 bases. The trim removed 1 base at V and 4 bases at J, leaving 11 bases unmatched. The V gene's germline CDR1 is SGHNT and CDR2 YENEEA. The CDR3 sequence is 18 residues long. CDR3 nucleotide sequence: TGTGCCAGCAGCTTAGGGCGGGAGGGGGCATGGATATACAATGAGCAGTTCTTC. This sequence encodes CASSLGREGAWIYNEQFF. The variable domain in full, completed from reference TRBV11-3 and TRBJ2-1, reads EAGVVQSPRYKIIEKKQPVAFWCNPISGHNTLYWYLQNLGQGPELLIRYENEEAVDDSQLPKDRFSAERLKGVDSTLKIQPAELGDSAVYLCASSLGREGAWIYNEQFFGPGTRLTVL.

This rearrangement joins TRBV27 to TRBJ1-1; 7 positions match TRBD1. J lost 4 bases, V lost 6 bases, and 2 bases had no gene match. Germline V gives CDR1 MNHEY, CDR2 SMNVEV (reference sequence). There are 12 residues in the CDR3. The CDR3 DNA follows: TGTGCCAGCAGAGCAGGGGGCACTGAAGCTTTCTTT. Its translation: CASRAGGTEAFF.

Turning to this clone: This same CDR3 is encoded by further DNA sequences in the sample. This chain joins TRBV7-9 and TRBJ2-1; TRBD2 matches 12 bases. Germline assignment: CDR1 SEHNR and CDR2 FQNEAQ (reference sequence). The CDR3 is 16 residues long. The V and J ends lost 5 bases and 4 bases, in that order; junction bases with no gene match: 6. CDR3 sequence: CASSLRTSGIYNEQFF. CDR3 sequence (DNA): TGTGCCAGCAGCCTACGGACTAGCGGGATATACAATGAGCAGTTCTTC.

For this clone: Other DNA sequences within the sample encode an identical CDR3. The CDR3 loop reads CASSSTGNYGYTF. The CDR3 DNA is TGTGCCAGCAGTTCGACAGGGAACTATGGCTACACCTTC. V usage is TRBV27 and J usage is TRBJ1-2; 7 bases are shared with TRBD1. The germline V gene encodes CDR1 MNHEY and CDR2 SMNVEV (reference sequence). This CDR3 has 13 amino acids. Losses at the gene ends were 4 bases for V and 2 bases for J; bases not matched to a gene: 1.

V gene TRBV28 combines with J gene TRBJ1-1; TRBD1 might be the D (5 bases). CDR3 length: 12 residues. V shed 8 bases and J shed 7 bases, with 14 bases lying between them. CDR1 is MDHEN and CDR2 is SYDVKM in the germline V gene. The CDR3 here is CASSRGGNEAFF. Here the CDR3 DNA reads TGTGCCAGCTCCCGGGGGGGTAATGAAGCTTTCTTT.

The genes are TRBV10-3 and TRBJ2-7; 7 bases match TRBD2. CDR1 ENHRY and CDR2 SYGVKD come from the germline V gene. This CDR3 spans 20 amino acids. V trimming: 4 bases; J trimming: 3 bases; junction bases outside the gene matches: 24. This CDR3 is CAISVSGIRGEEFVGYEQYF. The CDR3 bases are TGTGCCATCAGTGTAAGCGGGATCCGGGGAGAAGAGTTTGTGGGCTACGAGCAGTACTTC.

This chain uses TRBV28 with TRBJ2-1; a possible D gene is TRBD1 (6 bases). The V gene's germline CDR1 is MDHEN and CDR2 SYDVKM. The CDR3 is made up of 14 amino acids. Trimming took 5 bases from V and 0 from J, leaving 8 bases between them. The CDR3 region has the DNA TGTGCCAGCAGTAGGACAGCCTCCTACAATGAGCAGTTCTTC. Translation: CASSRTASYNEQFF.

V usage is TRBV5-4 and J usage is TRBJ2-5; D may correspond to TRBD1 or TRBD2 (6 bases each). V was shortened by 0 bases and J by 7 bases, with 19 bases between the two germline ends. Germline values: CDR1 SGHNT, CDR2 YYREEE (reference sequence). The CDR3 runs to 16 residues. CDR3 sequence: CASSLEFSGAEVTQYF. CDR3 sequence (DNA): TGTGCCAGCAGCTTGGAGTTCTCGGGGGCGGAGGTGACCCAGTACTTC.

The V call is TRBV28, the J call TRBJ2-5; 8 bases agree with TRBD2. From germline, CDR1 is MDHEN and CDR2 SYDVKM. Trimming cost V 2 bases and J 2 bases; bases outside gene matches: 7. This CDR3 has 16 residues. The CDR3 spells CASSLGSSGPQETQYF. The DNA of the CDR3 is TGTGCCAGCAGTTTAGGGTCTAGCGGGCCTCAAGAGACCCAGTACTTC.

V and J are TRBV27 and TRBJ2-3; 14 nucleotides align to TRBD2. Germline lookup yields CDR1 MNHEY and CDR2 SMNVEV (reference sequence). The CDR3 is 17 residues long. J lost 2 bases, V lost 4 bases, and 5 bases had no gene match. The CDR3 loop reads CASSSMGLAGATDTQYF. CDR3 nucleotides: TGTGCCAGCAGTTCAATGGGACTAGCGGGAGCCACAGATACGCAGTATTTT.